This record looks at one T cell receptor (beta chain) sequence and its context. It was with a sample-barcoded 5' primer and a J-beta primer mix that a second PCR of about 6 to 12 cycles was run. TCRdb re-derived calls from the 5' RACE reads in MiXCR, one entry per CDR3 protein. The sample holds about 1.8 million distinct CDR3 sequences, around half seen once. This sample is drawn from a study of blood T cells in healthy people across ages. The ends were cut back, 0 bases at V and 0 bases at J, with 9 bases in the middle. The CDR3 totals 15 residues. Looked up from germline, CDR1 is SGHRS and CDR2 is YFSETQ.

The chain joins TRBV5-1 to TRBJ1-2; D call uncertain. Sequencing used blood. This clonotype originated in a middle-aged woman in good health. CDR3 sequence reads: CASSLGRMANYGYTF. The CDR3 coding sequence is TGCGCCAGCAGCTTGGGCAGGATGGCTAACTATGGCTACACCTTC.